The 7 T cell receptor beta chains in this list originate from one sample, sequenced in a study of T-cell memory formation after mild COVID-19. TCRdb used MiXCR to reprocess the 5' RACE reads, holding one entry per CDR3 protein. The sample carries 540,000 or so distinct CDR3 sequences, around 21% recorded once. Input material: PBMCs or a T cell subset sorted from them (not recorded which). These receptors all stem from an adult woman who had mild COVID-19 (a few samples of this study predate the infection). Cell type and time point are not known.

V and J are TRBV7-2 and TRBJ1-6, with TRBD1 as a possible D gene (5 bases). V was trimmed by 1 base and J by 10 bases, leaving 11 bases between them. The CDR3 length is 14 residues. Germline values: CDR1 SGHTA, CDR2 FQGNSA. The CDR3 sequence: CASSLGRVTSPLHF. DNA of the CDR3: TGTGCCAGCAGCTTAGGCAGGGTAACATCACCCCTCCACTTT.

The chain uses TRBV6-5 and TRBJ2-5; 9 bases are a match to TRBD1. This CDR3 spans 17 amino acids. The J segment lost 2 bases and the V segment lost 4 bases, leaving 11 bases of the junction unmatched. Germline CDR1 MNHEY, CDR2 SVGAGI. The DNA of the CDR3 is TGTGCCAGCAGTTTAAGGCCCGGGACAGGGAGGCAAGAGACCCAGTACTTC. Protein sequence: CASSLRPGTGRQETQYF.

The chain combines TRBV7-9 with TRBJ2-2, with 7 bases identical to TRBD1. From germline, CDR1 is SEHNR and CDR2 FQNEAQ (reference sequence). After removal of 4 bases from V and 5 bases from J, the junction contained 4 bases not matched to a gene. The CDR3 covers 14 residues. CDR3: CASSSVTGTGELFF. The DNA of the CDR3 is TGTGCCAGCAGCTCAGTGACAGGGACCGGGGAGCTGTTTTTT. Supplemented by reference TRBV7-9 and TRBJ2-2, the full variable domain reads DTGVSQNPRHKITKRGQNVTFRCDPISEHNRLYWYRQTLGQGPEFLTYFQNEAQLEKSRLLSDRFSAERPKGSFSTLEIQRTEQGDSAMYLCASSSVTGTGELFFGEGSRLTVL.

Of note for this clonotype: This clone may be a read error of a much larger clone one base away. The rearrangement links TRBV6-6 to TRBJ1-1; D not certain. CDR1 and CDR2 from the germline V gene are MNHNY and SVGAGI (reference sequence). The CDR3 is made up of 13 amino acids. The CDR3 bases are TGTGCCAGCAGTTTACCCAAGCCCACTGATGCTTTCTTT. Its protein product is CASSLPKPTDAFF.

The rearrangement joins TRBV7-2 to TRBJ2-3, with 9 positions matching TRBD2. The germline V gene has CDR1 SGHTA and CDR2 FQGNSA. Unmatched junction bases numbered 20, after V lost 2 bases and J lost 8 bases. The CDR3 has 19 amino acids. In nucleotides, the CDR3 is TGTGCCAGCAGCTTAAAATTAATAGCGGGAGAATCCCACAGATCTACGCAGTATTTT. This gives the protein CASSLKLIAGESHRSTQYF. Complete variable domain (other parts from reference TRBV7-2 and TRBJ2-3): GAGVSQSPSNKVTEKGKDVELRCDPISGHTALYWYRQSLGQGLEFLIYFQGNSAPDKSGLPSDRFSAERTGGSVSTLTIQRTQQEDSAVYLCASSLKLIAGESHRSTQYFGPGTRLTVL.

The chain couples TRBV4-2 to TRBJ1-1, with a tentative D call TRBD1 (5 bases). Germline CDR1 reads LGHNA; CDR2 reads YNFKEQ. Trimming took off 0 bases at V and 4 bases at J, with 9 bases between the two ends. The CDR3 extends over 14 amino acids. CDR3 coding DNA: TGTGCCAGCAGCCAAGAGACAGCAGGCACTGAAGCTTTCTTT. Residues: CASSQETAGTEAFF.

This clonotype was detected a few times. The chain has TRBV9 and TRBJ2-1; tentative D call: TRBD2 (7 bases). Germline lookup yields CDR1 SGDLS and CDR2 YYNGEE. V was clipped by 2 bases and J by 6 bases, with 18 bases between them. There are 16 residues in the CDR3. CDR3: CASSVPYSGGPNEQFF. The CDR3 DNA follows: TGTGCCAGCAGCGTCCCCTACTCGGGGGGCCCCAATGAGCAGTTCTTC.